This TCR beta chain derives from a study of control samples from healthy donors and cancer patients. Repertoires were generated with immunoSEQ multiplex PCR, while TCRdb's copy carries only in-frame clones and drops some. The table records 170,000 or so clones, around 90% of them present only once. This clone has just a few counts. The CDR3 runs 13 residues. The V gene's germline CDR1 is ENHRY and CDR2 SYGVKD. V was pared by 4 bases and J by 0 bases, with 7 bases between. This chain uses TRBV10-3 with TRBJ2-7; no clear D gene. The specimen sequenced was blood. The clonotype originates from a woman aged 40 to 50 in good health. CDR3: CAISAGGSYEQYF. CDR3 nucleotides: TGTGCCATCAGTGCGGGCGGCTCCTACGAGCAGTACTTC.